A single sample is the source of the 16 T cell receptor beta chains below, sequenced in a study of regulatory T cells in long-lasting Graves disease. Relying on iRepertoire HTBI primers and Arm-PCR of CDR3 regions, the team built TCR beta libraries. MiXCR was run by TCRdb on the multiplex PCR reads, yielding one entry per CDR3 protein. This table has 420,000 or so distinct CDR3 sequences, roughly 15% appearing once. Time point of the sample: newly diagnosed GD, antithyroid drugs for less than 3 months. Extracted RNA from PBMCs served as the source of the TCR library. This sample also belongs to another study, concerning T cells in Graves' hyperthyroidism and ophthalmopathy.

The specimen was peripheral blood mononuclear cells (PBMCs), collected at new diagnosis, from a patient treated with antithyroid drugs. The receptors originated from a woman aged 18-29 years with Graves disease.

This clonotype was observed at least ten times. The chain links TRBV18 to TRBJ1-2; no reliable D call. Germline CDR1 and CDR2: KGHSH and LQKENI. V was pared by 0 bases and J by 4 bases, with 12 bases between. CDR3 size: 15 residues. The CDR3: CASSPPRALPYGYTF. The CDR3 region has the DNA TGTGCCAGCTCACCACCCCGAGCTCTTCCCTATGGCTACACCTTC.

The rearrangement joins TRBV28 to TRBJ2-7, with TRBD2 identical over 7 bases. The CDR3 sequence is 15 residues long. The germline gives CDR1 MDHEN, CDR2 SYDVKM. V lost 7 bases and J lost 2; bases outside the gene matches: 11. CDR3 DNA sequence: TGTGCCAGCAACTTTGCGGGAGCCATAACCTACGAGCAGTACTTC. Translated, it gives CASNFAGAITYEQYF. Looking up the rest from reference TRBV28 and TRBJ2-7 gives the full variable domain: DVKVTQSSRYLVKRTGEKVFLECVQDMDHENMFWYRQDPGLGLRLIYFSYDVKMKEKGDIPEGYSVSREKKERFSLILESASTNQTSMYLCASNFAGAITYEQYFGPGTRLTVT.

This clonotype was seen many times. The chain employs TRBV7-3 and TRBJ1-5; D remains ambiguous. The CDR3 runs 14 residues. Trimming removed 5 bases at V and 3 bases at J, with 11 bases between. The germline V gene encodes CDR1 SGHTA and CDR2 FQGTGA. CDR3 amino acids: CASSLGGPNQPQHF. In DNA form, the CDR3 reads TGTGCCAGCAGCCTAGGAGGGCCCAATCAGCCCCAGCATTTT.

Many counts were recorded for this clonotype. V gene TRBV20-1 combines with J gene TRBJ2-1; D possibly corresponds to TRBD2 (5 bases). The ends were cut back, 6 bases at V and 1 base at J, with 7 bases in the middle. This CDR3 contains 12 residues. Germline V gene lookup returns CDR1 DFQATT and CDR2 SNEGSKA (reference sequence). The CDR3 coding sequence is TGCAGTGCCACGGGGTCCTACAATGAGCAGTTCTTC. The encoded protein is CSATGSYNEQFF.

This clonotype has at least ten counts. This chain connects TRBV7-9 to TRBJ2-3; no firm D call. This CDR3 contains 16 residues. V gave up 0 bases and J gave up 0 bases, with 10 bases separating them. Germline V CDR1 and CDR2: SEHNR, FQNEAQ (reference sequence). This CDR3 reads CASSLAVRSSTDTQYF. CDR3 DNA: TGTGCCAGCAGCTTAGCGGTCAGATCTAGCACAGATACGCAGTATTTT. Drawing the rest from reference TRBV7-9 and TRBJ2-3, the complete variable domain is DTGVSQNPRHKITKRGQNVTFRCDPISEHNRLYWYRQTLGQGPEFLTYFQNEAQLEKSRLLSDRFSAERPKGSFSTLEIQRTEQGDSAMYLCASSLAVRSSTDTQYFGPGTRLTVL.

The rearrangement joins TRBV12-3 or TRBV12-4 to TRBJ2-7; possible D gene TRBD2, 5 bases. Trimming left V 0 bases short and J 3 bases short, with 9 bases between. The CDR3 extends over 14 amino acids. This CDR3 is CASSLAPGFYEQYF. In DNA, the CDR3 is TGTGCCAGCAGTTTAGCGCCGGGATTCTACGAGCAGTACTTC.

This clonotype showed up just a few times. The chain carries TRBV18 and TRBJ2-3, with D perhaps being TRBD1 or TRBD2 (5 bases each). With 7 bases removed from V and 2 bases from J, the gap between germline ends came to 13 bases. Germline CDR1 KGHSH, CDR2 LQKENI. The CDR3 covers 14 residues. The CDR3 nucleotides read TGTGCCAGCTGGATGGGGACGAACACAGATACGCAGTATTTT. This gives the protein CASWMGTNTDTQYF.

The table lists this clonotype with many counts. The chain employs TRBV5-1 and TRBJ2-7; D gene uncertain. The CDR3 loop spans 14 amino acids. In germline, CDR1 is SGHRS, CDR2 YFSETQ. The V and J ends lost 0 bases and 2 bases respectively, with 9 bases between them. CDR3 in amino acids: CASSLEMDPYEQYF. In DNA form, the CDR3 reads TGCGCCAGCAGCTTGGAGATGGACCCCTACGAGCAGTACTTC.

J is TRBJ1-2 and V is TRBV10-3; maybe TRBD1 (5 bases). This CDR3 region has 12 residues. Germline V CDR1 and CDR2: ENHRY, SYGVKD. V was cut by 4 bases and J by 4 bases, with 7 bases left in between. The CDR3: CAISGDSYGYTF. The CDR3 bases are TGTGCCATCAGTGGCGACAGCTATGGCTACACCTTC.

Points on this clonotype: One junction end does not reproduce the germline sequence, and a read error may be involved. V is TRBV13 and J is TRBJ2-7; TRBD1 agrees at 7 bases. The CDR3 is made up of 17 amino acids. CDR1 and CDR2 (germline): PRHDT, FYEKMQ (reference sequence). CDR3 DNA sequence: TGTACCAGCAGCTTAGGCGGGTGGGACAGAATGGTTTACGAGCAGTACTTC. It codes for CTSSLGGWDRMVYEQYF.

J is TRBJ2-1 and V is TRBV6-4; D gene uncertain. CDR1 is MRHNA, CDR2 SNTAGT, per germline. Trimming shortened V by 2 bases and J by 8 bases, and 13 bases separated the two germline ends. This CDR3 region has 14 residues. In DNA, the CDR3 is TGTGCCAGCAGTGACCCCCTAGGTATCCATGAGCAGTTCTTC. Its translation is CASSDPLGIHEQFF.

This clonotype has more than one count but fewer than ten. The V call is TRBV19, the J call TRBJ1-5; 7 nucleotides agree with TRBD1. From germline, CDR1 is LNHDA and CDR2 SQIVND (reference sequence). The CDR3 loop spans 16 amino acids. V trimming: 4 bases; J trimming: 3 bases; junction bases outside the gene matches: 9. CDR3 nucleotide sequence: TGTGCCAGTAGTAATCCGGGACAGAGACTCAATCAGCCCCAGCATTTT. Protein product: CASSNPGQRLNQPQHF.

This clonotype was detected many times. CDR3: CASSLRTGTNNEQFF. The CDR3 nucleotides are TGTGCCAGCAGTCTTCGGACAGGGACTAACAATGAGCAGTTCTTC. The V call is TRBV28, the J call TRBJ2-1; TRBD1 is a possible D gene (8 bases). Germline-derived CDR1 and CDR2 are MDHEN and SYDVKM. V lost 5 bases and J 5 bases, leaving 16 bases between the germline ends. The length of the CDR3 is 15 residues.

A remark on this clonotype: Just one base apart from a much larger clone, this may be a read error. The chain carries TRBV30 and TRBJ1-1; TRBD1 matches 7 bases. The CDR3 has 14 amino acids. The germline V gene encodes CDR1 GTSNPN and CDR2 SVGIG (reference sequence). Germline trimming cut 2 bases from V and 1 base from J; bases unmatched to any gene: 4. CDR3 sequence reads: CAWSSGQTNTEAFF. CDR3 bases: TGTGCCTGGAGTTCGGGACAGACGAACACTGAAGCTTTCTTT.

This clonotype was counted many times. The CDR3 loop reads CASSRQSTGANVLTF. The CDR3 bases are TGTGCCAGCAGCAGACAGAGCACTGGGGCCAACGTCCTGACTTTC. The chain carries TRBV2 and TRBJ2-6; the D gene is possibly TRBD1 (5 bases). The V gene's germline CDR1 is SNHLY and CDR2 FYNNEI. There are 15 residues in the CDR3. Trimming took off 6 bases at V and 2 bases at J, with 11 bases between the two ends.

This clonotype showed up just a few times. V usage is TRBV6-1 and J usage is TRBJ2-1; D might be TRBD1 or TRBD2, each matching 5 bases. The germline V gene encodes CDR1 MNHNS and CDR2 SASEGT. V lost 9 bases and J 9 bases, leaving 18 bases between the germline ends. The CDR3 runs 13 residues. The CDR3 is CASRFGAAGEQFF. DNA for the CDR3: TGTGCCAGTCGGTTCGGGGCGGCCGGTGAGCAGTTCTTC.